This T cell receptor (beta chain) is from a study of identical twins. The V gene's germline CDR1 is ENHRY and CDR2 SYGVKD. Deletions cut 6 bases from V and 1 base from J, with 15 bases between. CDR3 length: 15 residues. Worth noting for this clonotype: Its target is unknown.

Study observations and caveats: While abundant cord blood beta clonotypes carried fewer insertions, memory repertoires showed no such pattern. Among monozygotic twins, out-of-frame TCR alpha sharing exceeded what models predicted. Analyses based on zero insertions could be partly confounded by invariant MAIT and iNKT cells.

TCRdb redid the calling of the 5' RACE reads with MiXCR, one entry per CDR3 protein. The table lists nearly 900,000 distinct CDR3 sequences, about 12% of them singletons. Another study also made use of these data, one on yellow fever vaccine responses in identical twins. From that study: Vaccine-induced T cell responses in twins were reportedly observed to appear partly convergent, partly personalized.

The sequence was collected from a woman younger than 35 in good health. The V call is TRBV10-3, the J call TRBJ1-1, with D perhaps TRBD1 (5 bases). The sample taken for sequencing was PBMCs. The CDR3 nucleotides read TGTGCCATCAGCGGGGACTGGAATACGAACACTGAAGCTTTCTTT. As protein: CAISGDWNTNTEAFF.